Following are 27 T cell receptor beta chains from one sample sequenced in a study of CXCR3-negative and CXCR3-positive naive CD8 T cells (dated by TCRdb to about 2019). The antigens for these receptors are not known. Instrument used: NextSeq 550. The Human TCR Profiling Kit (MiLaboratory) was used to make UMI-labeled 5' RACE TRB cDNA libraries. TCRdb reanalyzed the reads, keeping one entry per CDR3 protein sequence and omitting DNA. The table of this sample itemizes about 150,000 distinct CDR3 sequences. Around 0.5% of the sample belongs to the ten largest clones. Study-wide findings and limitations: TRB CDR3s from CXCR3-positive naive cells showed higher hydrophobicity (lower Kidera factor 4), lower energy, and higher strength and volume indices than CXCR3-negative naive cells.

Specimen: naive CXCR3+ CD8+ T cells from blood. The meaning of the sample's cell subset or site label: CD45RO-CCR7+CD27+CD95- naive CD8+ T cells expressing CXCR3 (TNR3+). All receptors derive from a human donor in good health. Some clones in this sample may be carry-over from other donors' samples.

CDR3 region: CASSLVPSGRAGEQFF. The V gene is TRBV13, the J gene TRBJ2-1; lacking DNA, the TRBD2 call made by TCRdb goes unchecked. The CDR3 has 16 amino acids. CDR1 and CDR2 (germline): PRHDT, FYEKMQ (reference sequence).

CDR3: CSVDEPPTGASYGYTF. V usage is TRBV29-1 and J usage is TRBJ1-2; no DNA is available, so the TRBD1 call from TCRdb remains unchecked. Germline V gene data show CDR1 as SQVTM and CDR2 as ANQGSEA. This CDR3 is 16 amino acids long.

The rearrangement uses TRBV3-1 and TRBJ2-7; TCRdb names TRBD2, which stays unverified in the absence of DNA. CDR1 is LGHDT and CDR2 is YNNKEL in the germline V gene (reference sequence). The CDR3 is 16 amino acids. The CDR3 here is CASSITGGPVRNEQYF.

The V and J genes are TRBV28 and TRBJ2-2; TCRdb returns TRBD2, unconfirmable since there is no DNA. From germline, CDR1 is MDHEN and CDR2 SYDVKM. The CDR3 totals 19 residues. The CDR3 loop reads CASSSFPTSGVRRWRELFF.

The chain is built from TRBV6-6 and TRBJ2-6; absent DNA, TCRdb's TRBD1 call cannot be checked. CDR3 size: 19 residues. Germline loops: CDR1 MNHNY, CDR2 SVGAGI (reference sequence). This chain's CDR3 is CASSYSRRGTLSGANVLTF.

The CDR3 loop is CSVEGLAGHSYEQYF. The rearrangement joins TRBV29-1 to TRBJ2-7; the TCRdb call, TRBD2, lacks DNA for checking. The CDR3 runs 15 residues. Germline assignment: CDR1 SQVTM and CDR2 ANQGSEA.

The chain's CDR3 is CATSDSGQGFSGANVLTF. V gene TRBV24-1 combines with J gene TRBJ2-6; TCRdb names TRBD1, which stays unverified in the absence of DNA. The CDR3 is made up of 18 amino acids. Looked up from germline, CDR1 is KGHDR and CDR2 is SFDVKD.

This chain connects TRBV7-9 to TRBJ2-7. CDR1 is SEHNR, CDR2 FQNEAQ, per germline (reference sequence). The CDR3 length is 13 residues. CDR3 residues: CASSQDANYEQYF.

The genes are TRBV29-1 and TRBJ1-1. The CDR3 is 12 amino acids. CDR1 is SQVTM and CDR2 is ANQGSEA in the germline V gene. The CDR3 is CSVRRGNTEAFF.

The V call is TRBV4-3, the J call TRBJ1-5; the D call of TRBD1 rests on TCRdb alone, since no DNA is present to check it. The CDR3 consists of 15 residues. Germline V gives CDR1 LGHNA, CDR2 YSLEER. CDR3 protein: CASSQDGTGVQPQHF.

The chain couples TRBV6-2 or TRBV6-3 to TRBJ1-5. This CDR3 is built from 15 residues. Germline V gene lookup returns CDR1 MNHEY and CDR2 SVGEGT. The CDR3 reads CASSYGRSLNQPQHF.

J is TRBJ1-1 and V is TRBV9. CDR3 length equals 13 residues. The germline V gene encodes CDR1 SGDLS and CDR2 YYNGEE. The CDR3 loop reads CASSGKLNTEAFF.

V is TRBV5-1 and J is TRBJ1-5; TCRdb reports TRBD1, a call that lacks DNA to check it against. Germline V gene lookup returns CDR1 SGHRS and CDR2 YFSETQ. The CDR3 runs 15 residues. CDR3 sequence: CASSPDIRSNQPQHF.

The CDR3 loop is CASSFWRGFTYEQYF. The rearrangement joins TRBV13 to TRBJ2-7; TCRdb's assignment of TRBD1 cannot be checked, as there is no DNA. The germline gives CDR1 PRHDT, CDR2 FYEKMQ (reference sequence). The CDR3 has 15 residues.

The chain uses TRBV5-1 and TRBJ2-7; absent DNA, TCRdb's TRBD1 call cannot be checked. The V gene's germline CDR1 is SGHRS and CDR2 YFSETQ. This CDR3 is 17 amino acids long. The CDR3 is CASSLAPGGTFPYEQYF.

The CDR3 sequence: CASRGEPYEQYF. The rearrangement uses TRBV11-2 and TRBJ2-7. Looked up from germline, CDR1 is SGHAT and CDR2 is FQNNGV. This CDR3 has 12 residues.

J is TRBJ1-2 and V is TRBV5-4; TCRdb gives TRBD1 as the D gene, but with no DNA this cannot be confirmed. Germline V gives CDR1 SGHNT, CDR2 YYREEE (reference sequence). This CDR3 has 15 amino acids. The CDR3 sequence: CASRPNRGLDYGYTF.

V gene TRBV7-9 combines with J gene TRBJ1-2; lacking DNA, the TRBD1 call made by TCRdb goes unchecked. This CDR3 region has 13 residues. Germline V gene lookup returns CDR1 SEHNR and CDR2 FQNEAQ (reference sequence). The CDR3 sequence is CASSYRGNYGYTF.

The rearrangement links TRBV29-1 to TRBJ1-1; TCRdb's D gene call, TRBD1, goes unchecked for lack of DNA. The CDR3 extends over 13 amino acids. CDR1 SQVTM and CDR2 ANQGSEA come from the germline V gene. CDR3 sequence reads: CSVLGTMNTEAFF.

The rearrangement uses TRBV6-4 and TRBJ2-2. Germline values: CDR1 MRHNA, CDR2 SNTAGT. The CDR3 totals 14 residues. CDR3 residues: CASSASGSTGELFF.

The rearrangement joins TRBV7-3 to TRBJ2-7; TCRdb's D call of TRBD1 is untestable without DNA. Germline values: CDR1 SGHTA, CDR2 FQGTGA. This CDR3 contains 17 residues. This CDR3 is CASSLTHDRGPPYEQYF.

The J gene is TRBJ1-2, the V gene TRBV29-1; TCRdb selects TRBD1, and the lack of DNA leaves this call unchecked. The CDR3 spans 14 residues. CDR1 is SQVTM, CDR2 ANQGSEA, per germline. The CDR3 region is CSVPGQGKRNGYTF.

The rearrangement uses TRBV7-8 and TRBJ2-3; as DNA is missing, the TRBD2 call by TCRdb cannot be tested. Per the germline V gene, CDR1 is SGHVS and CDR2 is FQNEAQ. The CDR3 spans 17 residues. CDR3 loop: CASSPRLAGTLSDTQYF.

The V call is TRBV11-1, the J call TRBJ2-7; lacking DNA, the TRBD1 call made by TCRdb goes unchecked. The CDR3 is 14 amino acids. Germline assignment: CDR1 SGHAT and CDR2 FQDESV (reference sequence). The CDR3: CASSLNGAGNEQYF.

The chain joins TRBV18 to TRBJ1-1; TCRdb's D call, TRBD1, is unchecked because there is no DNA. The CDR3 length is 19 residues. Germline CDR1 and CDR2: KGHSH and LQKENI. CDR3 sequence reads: CASSPPIKPGQGLNTEAFF.

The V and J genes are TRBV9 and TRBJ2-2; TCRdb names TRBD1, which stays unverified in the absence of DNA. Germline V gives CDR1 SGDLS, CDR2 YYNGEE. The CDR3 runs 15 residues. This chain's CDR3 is CASSERGWGTGELFF.

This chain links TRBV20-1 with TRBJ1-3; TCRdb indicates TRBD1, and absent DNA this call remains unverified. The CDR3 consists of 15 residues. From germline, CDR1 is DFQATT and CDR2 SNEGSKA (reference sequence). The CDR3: CSASHAGGVGNTIYF.